These 9 T cell receptor beta chains were all obtained from the same sample, sequenced in a study of Ad26.COV2.S vaccination and SARS-CoV-2 variants. Produced via immunoSEQ multiplex PCR; TCRdb's table is partial and in-frame only. The repertoire holds approximately 300,000 clones, with approximately 80% as singletons. This sample's treatment: some 20 received Ad26.COV2.S at low or high dose, single or two shots; about 5 received placebo; per-sample allocation not given. Material that was analyzed had been drawn on day 63 after the first vaccine or placebo injection. Sequences were derived from peripheral blood, sampled in a trial of Ad26.COV2.S vaccine versus placebo. The receptors were sampled from a person aged 18-60 years who received the Ad26.COV2.S COVID-19 vaccine or a placebo.

This sequence joins TRBV9 and TRBJ2-3, with 10 bases fitting TRBD2. Germline V lookup: CDR1 SGDLS, CDR2 YYNGEE. Unmatched junction bases numbered 5, after V lost 1 base and J lost 0 bases. This CDR3 comprises 17 residues. This CDR3 reads CASSVWSGGASTDTQYF. The CDR3, as DNA: TGTGCCAGCAGCGTATGGAGCGGGGGGGCGAGCACAGATACGCAGTATTTT.

The chain uses TRBV3-1 (or the pseudogene TRBV3-2) and TRBJ1-1; D is perhaps TRBD1 (6 bases). The germline V and J ends were trimmed by 7 bases and 3 bases, with 15 bases remaining between them. This CDR3 is built from 14 residues. Per the germline V gene, CDR1 is LGHDT and CDR2 is YNNKEL (reference sequence). DNA of the CDR3: TGTGCCAGCAACTTACGGGGGGCCTACACTGAAGCTTTCTTT. Translating gives CASNLRGAYTEAFF.

This chain uses TRBV11-3 with TRBJ2-2, with D perhaps TRBD2 (6 bases). Per germline, CDR1 SGHNT and CDR2 YENEEA. The length of the CDR3 is 14 residues. Trimming shortened V by 0 bases and J by 6 bases, and 8 bases separated the two germline ends. CDR3 residues: CASSLDREAGELFF. CDR3 nucleotide sequence: TGTGCCAGCAGCTTAGACAGGGAGGCCGGGGAGCTGTTTTTT.

The chain links TRBV7-8 to TRBJ2-3; D is ambiguous. This CDR3 comprises 12 residues. CDR1 SGHVS and CDR2 FQNEAQ come from the germline V gene. Between the trimmed V and J ends, which lost 5 bases and 3 bases, there was a span of 6 bases. The CDR3 here is CASSPTTDTQYF. The DNA for the CDR3 is TGTGCCAGCAGCCCTACTACAGATACGCAGTATTTT.

To note about this clone: The junction and the germline gene differ at one end; a read error may be behind it. The chain employs TRBV6-6 and TRBJ2-3; D is unresolved. The CDR3 sequence is 13 residues long. Germline CDR1 MNHNY, CDR2 SVGAGI (reference sequence). In DNA form, the CDR3 reads TGTGCCAGCAGTTACTCGAAACGAGATCCGCAGTATTTT. It yields the protein CASSYSKRDPQYF.

This clone was detected only once. Other DNA sequences from this sample encode an identical CDR3 as well. The rearrangement uses TRBV5-1 and TRBJ2-7; no clear D. The CDR3 sequence is 13 residues long. Trimming removed 0 bases at V and 3 bases at J, with 7 bases between. The germline CDR1 and CDR2 sequences are SGHRS and YFSETQ. The CDR3 sequence: CASSLGQNYEQYF. Here the CDR3 DNA reads TGCGCCAGCAGCTTGGGGCAGAACTACGAGCAGTACTTC. Combining the CDR3 with reference TRBV5-1 and TRBJ2-7 gives the whole variable domain KAGVTQTPRYLIKTRGQQVTLSCSPISGHRSVSWYQQTPGQGLQFLFEYFSETQRNKGNFPGRFSGRQFSNSRSEMNVSTLELGDSALYLCASSLGQNYEQYFGPGTRLTVT.

CDR3 nucleotide sequence: TGTGCCAGCACCGAAAGCCTAGGGGGTTCCTACGAGCAGTACTTC. This sequence encodes CASTESLGGSYEQYF. The chain employs TRBV28 and TRBJ2-7, with D maybe TRBD1 (6 bases). Germline CDR1 is MDHEN and CDR2 is SYDVKM. This CDR3 has 15 amino acids. V dropped 7 bases and J dropped 1 base, with 17 bases sitting between them.

V usage is TRBV6-5 and J usage is TRBJ1-1; D is possibly TRBD1 (5 bases). V was trimmed by 0 bases and J by 11 bases, leaving 10 bases between them. CDR3 length equals 12 residues. Germline lookup yields CDR1 MNHEY and CDR2 SVGAGI. CDR3 DNA sequence: TGTGCCAGCAGTTACTCATCAGGGAAGGCTTTCTTT. This sequence encodes CASSYSSGKAFF.

The chain carries TRBV5-1 and TRBJ2-7, with a weak D call TRBD2 (7 bases). This CDR3 region has 15 residues. V gave up 0 bases and J gave up 6 bases, with 16 bases separating them. From germline, CDR1 is SGHRS and CDR2 YFSETQ. The DNA of the CDR3 is TGCGCCAGCAGCTTGGCCGGGGGGCATCAGGGCGAGCAGTACTTC. Translated, it gives CASSLAGGHQGEQYF.